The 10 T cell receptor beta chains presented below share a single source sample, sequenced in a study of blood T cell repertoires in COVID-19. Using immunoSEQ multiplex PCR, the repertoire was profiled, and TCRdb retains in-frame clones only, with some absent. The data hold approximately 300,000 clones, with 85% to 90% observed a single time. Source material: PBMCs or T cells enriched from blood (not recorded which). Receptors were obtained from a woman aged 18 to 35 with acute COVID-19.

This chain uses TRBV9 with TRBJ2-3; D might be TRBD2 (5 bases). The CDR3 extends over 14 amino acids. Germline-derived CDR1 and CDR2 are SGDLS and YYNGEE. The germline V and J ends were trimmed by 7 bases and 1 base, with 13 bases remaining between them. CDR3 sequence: CASGGVEGTDTQYF. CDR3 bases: TGTGCCAGCGGAGGAGTGGAGGGCACAGATACGCAGTATTTT.

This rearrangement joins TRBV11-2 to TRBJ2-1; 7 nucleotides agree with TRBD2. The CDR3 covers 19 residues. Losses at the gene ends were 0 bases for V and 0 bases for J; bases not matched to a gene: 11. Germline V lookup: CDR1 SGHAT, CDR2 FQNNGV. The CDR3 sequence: CASSLEAGDYLSSYNEQFF. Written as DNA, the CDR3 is TGTGCCAGCAGCTTAGAGGCCGGGGACTACCTGAGCTCCTACAATGAGCAGTTCTTC.

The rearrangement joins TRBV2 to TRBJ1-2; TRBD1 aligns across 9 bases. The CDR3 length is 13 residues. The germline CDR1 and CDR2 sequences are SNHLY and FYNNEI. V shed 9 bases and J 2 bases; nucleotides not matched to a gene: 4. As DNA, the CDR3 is TGTGCCAGAAGGACAGGGGAGAACTATGGCTACACCTTC. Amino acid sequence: CARRTGENYGYTF. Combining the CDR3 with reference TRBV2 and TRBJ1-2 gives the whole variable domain EPEVTQTPSHQVTQMGQEVILRCVPISNHLYFYWYRQILGQKVEFLVSFYNNEISEKSEIFDDQFSVERPDGSNFTLKIRSTKLEDSAMYFCARRTGENYGYTFGSGTRLTVV.

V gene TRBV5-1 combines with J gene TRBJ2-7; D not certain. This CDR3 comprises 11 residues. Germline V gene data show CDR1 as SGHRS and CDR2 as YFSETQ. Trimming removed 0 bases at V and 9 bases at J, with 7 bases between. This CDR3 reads CASSLESLQYF. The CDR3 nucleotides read TGCGCCAGCAGCTTGGAATCGTTGCAGTACTTC.

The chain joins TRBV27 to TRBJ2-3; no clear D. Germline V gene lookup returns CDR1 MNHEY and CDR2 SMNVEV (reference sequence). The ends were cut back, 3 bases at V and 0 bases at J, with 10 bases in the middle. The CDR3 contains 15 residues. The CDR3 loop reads CASSLALVSTDTQYF. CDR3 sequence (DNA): TGTGCCAGCAGTTTGGCGCTAGTTAGCACAGATACGCAGTATTTT.

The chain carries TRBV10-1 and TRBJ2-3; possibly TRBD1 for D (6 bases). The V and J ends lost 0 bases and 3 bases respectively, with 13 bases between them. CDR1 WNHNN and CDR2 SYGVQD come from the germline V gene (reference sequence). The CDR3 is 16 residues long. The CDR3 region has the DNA TGCGCCAGCAGTGAGTCCCTTCTTGGACAGACAGATACGCAGTATTTT. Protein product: CASSESLLGQTDTQYF.

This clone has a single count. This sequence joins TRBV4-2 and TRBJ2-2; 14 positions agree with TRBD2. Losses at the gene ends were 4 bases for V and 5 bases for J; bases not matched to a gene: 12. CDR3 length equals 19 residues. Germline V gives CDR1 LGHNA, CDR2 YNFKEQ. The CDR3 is CASSLHPGLAGGGTGELFF. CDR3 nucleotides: TGTGCCAGCAGCCTACACCCCGGACTAGCGGGAGGAGGTACCGGGGAGCTGTTTTTT.

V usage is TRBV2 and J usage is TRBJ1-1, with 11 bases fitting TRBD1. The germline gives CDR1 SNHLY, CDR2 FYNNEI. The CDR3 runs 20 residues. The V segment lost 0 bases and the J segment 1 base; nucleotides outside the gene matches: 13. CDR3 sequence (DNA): TGTGCCAGCAGTGAAGCGCTTAGGGACAGGGGGTCGCGGACGAACACTGAAGCTTTCTTT. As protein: CASSEALRDRGSRTNTEAFF.

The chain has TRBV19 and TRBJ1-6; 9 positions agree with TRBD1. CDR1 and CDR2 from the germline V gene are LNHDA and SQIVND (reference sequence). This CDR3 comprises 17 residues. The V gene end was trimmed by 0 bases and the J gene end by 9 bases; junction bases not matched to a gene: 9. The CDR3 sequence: CASSIEFRTGVPSPLHF. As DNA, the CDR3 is TGTGCCAGTAGTATAGAGTTCCGGACAGGGGTCCCTTCACCCCTCCACTTT.

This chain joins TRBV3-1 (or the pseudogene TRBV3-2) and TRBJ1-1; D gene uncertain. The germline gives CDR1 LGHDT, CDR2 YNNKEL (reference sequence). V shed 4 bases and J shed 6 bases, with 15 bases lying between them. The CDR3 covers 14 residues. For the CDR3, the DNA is TGTGCCAGCAGCCCCCCGCTCGGTGTTGCTGAAGCTTTCTTT. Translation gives CASSPPLGVAEAFF.